A single sample gave rise to the 21 T cell receptor beta chains below, sequenced in a study of blood T cells in healthy people across ages. PCR was performed a second time for about 7 to 11 cycles using a sample-barcoded 5' primer and a J-beta primer mix. TCRdb re-derived calls from the 5' RACE reads in MiXCR, one entry per CDR3 protein. The sample consists of 1.5 million to 2 million distinct CDR3 sequences, roughly a third of them appearing once. Sequences were obtained from blood. These receptor sequences come from a woman in her twenties or thirties in good health.

This clonotype was seen a handful of times. The chain carries TRBV5-4 and TRBJ1-4, with TRBD1 as a possible D gene (6 bases). V was shortened by 5 bases and J by 7 bases, with 9 bases between the two germline ends. The CDR3 covers 12 residues. Germline V gives CDR1 SGHNT, CDR2 YYREEE (reference sequence). This chain's CDR3 is CASSRGSEKLFF. Here the CDR3 DNA reads TGTGCCAGCAGTAGGGGGAGTGAAAAACTGTTTTTT. Based on the CDR3 plus reference TRBV5-4 and TRBJ1-4, the full variable domain is ETGVTQSPTHLIKTRGQQVTLRCSSQSGHNTVSWYQQALGQGPQFIFQYYREEENGRGNFPPRFSGLQFPNYSSELNVNALELDDSALYLCASSRGSEKLFFGSGTQLSVL.

This clonotype came up a few times. The chain combines TRBV11-2 with TRBJ2-7; D possibly corresponds to TRBD1 (6 bases). The CDR3 runs to 14 residues. Trimming removed 5 bases at V and 2 bases at J, with 13 bases between. Germline V gene lookup returns CDR1 SGHAT and CDR2 FQNNGV. The CDR3 DNA reads TGTGCCAGCAGCCCTGGGGGCGTTGCCTACGAGCAGTACTTC. It is translated as CASSPGGVAYEQYF. Looking up the rest from reference TRBV11-2 and TRBJ2-7 gives the full variable domain: EAGVAQSPRYKIIEKRQSVAFWCNPISGHATLYWYQQILGQGPKLLIQFQNNGVVDDSQLPKDRFSAERLKGVDSTLKIQPAKLEDSAVYLCASSPGGVAYEQYFGPGTRLTVT.

This clonotype showed up just a few times. The V gene is TRBV5-1, the J gene TRBJ1-6; the match to TRBD1 covers 7 bases. The V gene end was trimmed by 2 bases and the J gene end by 5 bases; junction bases not matched to a gene: 4. CDR3 size: 15 residues. Per the germline V gene, CDR1 is SGHRS and CDR2 is YFSETQ. CDR3 DNA sequence: TGCGCCAGCAGCTTAGGGACAGTGGATAATTCACCCCTCCACTTT. This sequence encodes CASSLGTVDNSPLHF.

The table lists this clonotype with a few counts. The chain couples TRBV7-9 to TRBJ2-6; TRBD1 aligns across 7 bases. CDR1 is SEHNR and CDR2 is FQNEAQ in the germline V gene (reference sequence). The CDR3 totals 15 residues. V trimming: 5 bases; J trimming: 1 base; junction bases outside the gene matches: 2. The CDR3 sequence is CASSPGQSGANVLTF. CDR3 coding DNA: TGTGCCAGCAGCCCGGGACAGTCTGGGGCCAACGTCCTGACTTTC.

In the case of this clonotype: At one end, the junction sequence differs from germline, possibly due to a read error. J is TRBJ1-3 and V is TRBV29-1, with D unresolved. CDR1 and CDR2 (germline): SQVTM, ANQGSEA. This CDR3 spans 11 amino acids. The CDR3 DNA follows: TGCAGCGTTTCGGGTGGAAATACCATATATTTT. Translating gives CSVSGGNTIYF.

Only one count was recorded for this clonotype. V gene TRBV2 combines with J gene TRBJ2-5, with a possible D match to TRBD2 (6 bases). The CDR3 sequence is 13 residues long. Per germline, CDR1 SNHLY and CDR2 FYNNEI. The V end lost 11 bases, the J end lost 9 bases, and 22 bases lay between the germline ends. The CDR3 region is CACTPDPVAAQYF. Here the CDR3 DNA reads TGTGCCTGCACCCCCGACCCAGTAGCGGCCCAGTACTTC.

The chain joins TRBV19 to TRBJ1-3; D is unclear. The CDR3 covers 14 residues. Germline assignment: CDR1 LNHDA and CDR2 SQIVND (reference sequence). V was pared by 4 bases and J by 0 bases, with 7 bases between. The CDR3 coding sequence is TGTGCCAGTAGTAGCAGCCTCTCTGGAAACACCATATATTTT. Protein: CASSSSLSGNTIYF.

This clonotype has ten or more counts. The chain has TRBV7-2 and TRBJ1-5; D is perhaps TRBD1 (5 bases). Trimming shortened V by 2 bases and J by 0 bases, and 14 bases separated the two germline ends. The CDR3 has 17 amino acids. Germline V gives CDR1 SGHTA, CDR2 FQGNSA. This chain's CDR3 is CASSLLGGSHSNQPQHF. The CDR3, as DNA: TGTGCCAGCAGCTTATTGGGGGGTAGTCATAGCAATCAGCCCCAGCATTTT.

This clonotype was counted between two and nine times. J is TRBJ1-6 and V is TRBV20-1, with 7 bases that match TRBD1. CDR3 length equals 12 residues. Germline loops: CDR1 DFQATT, CDR2 SNEGSKA (reference sequence). CDR3: CSPGGSDSPLHF. The CDR3 DNA reads as TGCAGCCCAGGGGGGAGTGATTCACCCCTCCACTTT.

V usage is TRBV4-2 and J usage is TRBJ2-1, with a weak D call TRBD2 (5 bases). Trimming left V 0 bases short and J 0 bases short, with 12 bases between. Germline lookup yields CDR1 LGHNA and CDR2 YNFKEQ. The CDR3 is 17 amino acids. The CDR3 protein is CASSQDLVSGSYNEQFF. The CDR3 DNA reads as TGTGCCAGCAGCCAAGATCTTGTAAGCGGCTCCTACAATGAGCAGTTCTTC.

The chain uses TRBV20-1 and TRBJ2-7; 7 positions match TRBD2. The ends lost 3 bases at V and 0 bases at J; junction bases unmatched: 11. Germline V gives CDR1 DFQATT, CDR2 SNEGSKA (reference sequence). The CDR3 sequence is 16 residues long. The CDR3 is CSARLEGGVRSYEQYF. As DNA, the CDR3 is TGCAGTGCTAGGTTAGAGGGAGGGGTCCGCTCCTACGAGCAGTACTTC.

This clonotype was counted many times. V is TRBV10-3 and J is TRBJ2-7; D not certain. Trimming pared 3 bases from V and 6 bases from J, leaving 6 bases between. The CDR3 runs 11 residues. Per the germline V gene, CDR1 is ENHRY and CDR2 is SYGVKD. The CDR3 is CAISEGPEQYF. The CDR3 DNA reads TGTGCCATCAGTGAAGGGCCCGAGCAGTACTTC.

Only a few counts were recorded for this clonotype. This sequence joins TRBV7-9 and TRBJ2-3, with D perhaps TRBD2 (6 bases). The germline V gene encodes CDR1 SEHNR and CDR2 FQNEAQ (reference sequence). The CDR3 contains 14 residues. The ends were cut back, 6 bases at V and 6 bases at J, with 16 bases in the middle. CDR3: CASSGTAIGDTQYF. In nucleotides, the CDR3 is TGTGCCAGCAGTGGGACTGCTATAGGGGATACGCAGTATTTT.

To note about this clonotype: A much larger clone lies one base from this, so it may be a read error. The chain carries TRBV10-3 and TRBJ1-2; D is undetermined. This CDR3 is built from 15 residues. The V gene's germline CDR1 is ENHRY and CDR2 SYGVKD. CDR3 nucleotide sequence: TGTGCCATCAGTGAGTCGGCTTTAGCTAACTATGGCTGCACCTTC. Protein: CAISESALANYGCTF.

The V gene is TRBV9, the J gene TRBJ1-2; the D gene is possibly TRBD1 (6 bases). CDR3 length: 16 amino acids. In germline, CDR1 is SGDLS, CDR2 YYNGEE. The V end was cut by 4 bases, the J end by 3 bases, with 19 bases between. The CDR3 bases are TGTGCCAGCAGCCCCGAGACCGGGACAAGTCACTATGGCTACACCTTC. Protein: CASSPETGTSHYGYTF.

V gene TRBV21-1 combines with J gene TRBJ2-7; the table calls TRBD2, which could not be checked here. TRBV21-1 is tagged as a pseudogene. The CDR3 is 19 amino acids. This CDR3 reads CASSVKKESSGGQTYEQYF. Here the CDR3 DNA reads TGTGCCAGCAGCGTAAAGAAGGAATCAAGCGGGGGGCAAACCTACGAGCAGTACTTC.

This clonotype showed up many times. J is TRBJ2-7 and V is TRBV10-2, with D hard to call. Germline V gene sequence: CDR1 WSHSY, CDR2 SAAADI. This CDR3 region has 11 residues. V shed 6 bases and J shed 3 bases, with 6 bases lying between them. The CDR3 loop is CASREHYEQYF. DNA of the CDR3: TGCGCCAGCAGGGAGCACTACGAGCAGTACTTC.

V gene TRBV2 combines with J gene TRBJ2-7; TRBD1 matches 8 bases. Trimming at V came to 7 bases and at J to 5 bases, leaving 7 bases not matched to a gene. Germline lookup yields CDR1 SNHLY and CDR2 FYNNEI. This CDR3 contains 13 residues. DNA of the CDR3: TGTGCCAGCAAAAGGACAGGGAATCACGAGCAGTACTTC. Protein sequence: CASKRTGNHEQYF.

J is TRBJ2-7 and V is TRBV20-1; 7 positions agree with TRBD1. The CDR3 is 13 residues long. V trimming: 3 bases; J trimming: 5 bases; junction bases outside the gene matches: 7. Germline assignment: CDR1 DFQATT and CDR2 SNEGSKA (reference sequence). Here the CDR3 DNA reads TGCAGTGCTAGTGGTGACAGGGCCAACGAGCAGTACTTC. As protein: CSASGDRANEQYF.

V gene TRBV20-1 combines with J gene TRBJ2-7, with 8 bases lining up with TRBD1. CDR1 DFQATT and CDR2 SNEGSKA come from the germline V gene (reference sequence). The CDR3 contains 14 residues. Trimming cost V 3 bases and J 3 bases; bases outside gene matches: 7. CDR3 sequence: CSARDGQGDYEQYF. Written as DNA, the CDR3 is TGCAGTGCTAGGGATGGACAGGGCGACTACGAGCAGTACTTC.

This clonotype was detected a few times. The chain uses TRBV6-1 and TRBJ1-2; a possible D gene is TRBD1 (6 bases). The CDR3 is 15 residues long. In germline, CDR1 is MNHNS, CDR2 SASEGT. V lost 6 bases to trimming and J lost 4 bases, with 18 bases between them. Here the CDR3 DNA reads TGTGCCAGCAGCGCCGGGGGGCTAGGCCCCTATGGCTACACCTTC. This encodes CASSAGGLGPYGYTF.